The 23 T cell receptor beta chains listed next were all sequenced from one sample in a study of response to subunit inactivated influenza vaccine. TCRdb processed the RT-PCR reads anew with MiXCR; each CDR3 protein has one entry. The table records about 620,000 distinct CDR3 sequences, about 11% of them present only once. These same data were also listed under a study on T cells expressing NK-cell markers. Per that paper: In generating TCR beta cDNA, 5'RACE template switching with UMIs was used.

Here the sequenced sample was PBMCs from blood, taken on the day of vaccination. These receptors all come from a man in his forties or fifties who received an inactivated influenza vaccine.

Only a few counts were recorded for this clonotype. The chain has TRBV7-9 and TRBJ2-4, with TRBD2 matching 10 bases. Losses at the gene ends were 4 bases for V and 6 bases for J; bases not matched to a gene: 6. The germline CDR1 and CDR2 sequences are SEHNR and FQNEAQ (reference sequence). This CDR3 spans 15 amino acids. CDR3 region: CASSSWTSGRNIQYF. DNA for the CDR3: TGTGCCAGCAGCTCTTGGACTAGCGGAAGAAACATTCAGTACTTC.

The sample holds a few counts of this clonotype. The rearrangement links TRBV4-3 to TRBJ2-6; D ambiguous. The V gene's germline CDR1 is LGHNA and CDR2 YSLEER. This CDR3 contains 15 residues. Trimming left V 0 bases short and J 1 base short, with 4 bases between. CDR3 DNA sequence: TGCGCCAGCAGCCAAGAAGCTTCTGGGGCCAACGTCCTGACTTTC. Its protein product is CASSQEASGANVLTF.

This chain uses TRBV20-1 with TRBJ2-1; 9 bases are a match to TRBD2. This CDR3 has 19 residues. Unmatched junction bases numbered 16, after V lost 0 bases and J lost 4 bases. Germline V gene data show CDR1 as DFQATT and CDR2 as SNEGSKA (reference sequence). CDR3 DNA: TGCAGTGCTAGAGACCGGCCGTGGCGCGGGAGGGACCGATACAATGAGCAGTTCTTC. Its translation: CSARDRPWRGRDRYNEQFF.

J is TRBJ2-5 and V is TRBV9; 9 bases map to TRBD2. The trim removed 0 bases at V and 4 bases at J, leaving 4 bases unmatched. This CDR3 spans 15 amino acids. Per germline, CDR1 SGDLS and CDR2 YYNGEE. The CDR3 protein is CASSVGLAERETQYF. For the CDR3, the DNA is TGTGCCAGCAGCGTAGGACTAGCGGAACGAGAGACCCAGTACTTC.

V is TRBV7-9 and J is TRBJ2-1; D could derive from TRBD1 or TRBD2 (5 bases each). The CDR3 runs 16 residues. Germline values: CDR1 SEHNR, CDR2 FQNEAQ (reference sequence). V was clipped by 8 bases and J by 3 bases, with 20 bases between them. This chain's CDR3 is CASLPGGGIIYNEQFF. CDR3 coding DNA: TGTGCCAGCCTCCCCGGTGGGGGAATAATCTACAATGAGCAGTTCTTC.

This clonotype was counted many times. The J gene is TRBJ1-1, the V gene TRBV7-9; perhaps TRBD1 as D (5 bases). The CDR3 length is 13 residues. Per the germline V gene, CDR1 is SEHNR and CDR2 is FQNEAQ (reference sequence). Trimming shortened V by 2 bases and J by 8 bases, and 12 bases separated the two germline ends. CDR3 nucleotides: TGTGCCAGCAGCTTATATTTTACAGGCGAAGCTTTCTTT. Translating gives CASSLYFTGEAFF.

The CDR3 region has the DNA TGTGCCAGCACACGTACAGAAAGCAATCAGCCCCAGCATTTT. This encodes CASTRTESNQPQHF. The chain recombines TRBV2 with TRBJ1-5, with D unclear. This CDR3 contains 14 residues. With 7 bases removed from V and 1 base from J, the gap between germline ends came to 11 bases. Germline lookup yields CDR1 SNHLY and CDR2 FYNNEI. Supplemented by reference TRBV2 and TRBJ1-5, the full variable domain reads EPEVTQTPSHQVTQMGQEVILRCVPISNHLYFYWYRQILGQKVEFLVSFYNNEISEKSEIFDDQFSVERPDGSNFTLKIRSTKLEDSAMYFCASTRTESNQPQHFGDGTRLSIL.

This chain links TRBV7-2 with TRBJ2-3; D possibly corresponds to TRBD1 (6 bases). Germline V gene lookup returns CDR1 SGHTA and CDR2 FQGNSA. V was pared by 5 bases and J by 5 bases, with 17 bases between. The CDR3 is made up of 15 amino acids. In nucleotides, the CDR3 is TGTGCCAGCAGCCTGGACAGCGCCCGCGTAGATACGCAGTATTTT. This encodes CASSLDSARVDTQYF.

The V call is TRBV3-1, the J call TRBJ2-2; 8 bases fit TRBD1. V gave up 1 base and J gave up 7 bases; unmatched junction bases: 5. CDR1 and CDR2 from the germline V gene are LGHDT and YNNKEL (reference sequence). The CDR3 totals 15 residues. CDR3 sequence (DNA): TGTGCCAGCAGCCAAGCCGGACAGGGCGGCGGGGAGCTGTTTTTT. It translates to CASSQAGQGGGELFF.

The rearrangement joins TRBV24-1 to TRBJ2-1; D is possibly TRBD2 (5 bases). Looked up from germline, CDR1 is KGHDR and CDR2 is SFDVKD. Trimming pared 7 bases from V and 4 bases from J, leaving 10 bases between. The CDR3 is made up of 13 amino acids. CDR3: CATSRRGYNEQFF. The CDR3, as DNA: TGTGCCACCAGCCGTCGCGGGTACAATGAGCAGTTCTTC.

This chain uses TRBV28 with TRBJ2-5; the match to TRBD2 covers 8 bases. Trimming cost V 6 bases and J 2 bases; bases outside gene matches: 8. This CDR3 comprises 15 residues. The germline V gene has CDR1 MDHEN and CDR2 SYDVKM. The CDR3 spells CASRRTSGKQETQYF. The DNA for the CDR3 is TGTGCCAGCAGACGCACTAGCGGAAAACAAGAGACCCAGTACTTC.

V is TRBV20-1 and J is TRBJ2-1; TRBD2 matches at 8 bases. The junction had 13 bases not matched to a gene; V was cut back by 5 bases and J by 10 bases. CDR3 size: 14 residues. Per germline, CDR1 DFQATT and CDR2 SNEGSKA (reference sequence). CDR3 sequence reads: CSAPDRTGGWEQFF. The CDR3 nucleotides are TGCAGTGCTCCGGACCGGACGGGGGGGTGGGAGCAGTTCTTC.

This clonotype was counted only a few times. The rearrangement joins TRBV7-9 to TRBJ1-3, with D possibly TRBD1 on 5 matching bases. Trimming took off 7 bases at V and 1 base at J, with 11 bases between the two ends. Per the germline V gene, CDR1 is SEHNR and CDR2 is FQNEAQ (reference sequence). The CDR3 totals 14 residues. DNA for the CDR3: TGTGCCAGCAACCAACAGGTTTCTGGAAACACCATATATTTT. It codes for CASNQQVSGNTIYF.

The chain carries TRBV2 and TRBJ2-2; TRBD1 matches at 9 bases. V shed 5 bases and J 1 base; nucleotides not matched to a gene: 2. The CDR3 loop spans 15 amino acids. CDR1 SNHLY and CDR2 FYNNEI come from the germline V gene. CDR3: CASSNRGLNTGELFF. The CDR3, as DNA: TGTGCCAGCAGTAACAGGGGGCTGAACACCGGGGAGCTGTTTTTT.

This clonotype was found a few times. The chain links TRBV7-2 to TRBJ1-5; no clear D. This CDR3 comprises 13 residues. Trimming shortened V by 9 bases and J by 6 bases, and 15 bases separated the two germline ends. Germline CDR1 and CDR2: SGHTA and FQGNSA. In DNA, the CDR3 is TGTGCCAGTACCGCGACGGCCGCTCAGCCCCAGCATTTT. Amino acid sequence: CASTATAAQPQHF. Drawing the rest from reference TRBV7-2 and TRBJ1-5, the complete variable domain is GAGVSQSPSNKVTEKGKDVELRCDPISGHTALYWYRQSLGQGLEFLIYFQGNSAPDKSGLPSDRFSAERTGGSVSTLTIQRTQQEDSAVYLCASTATAAQPQHFGDGTRLSIL.

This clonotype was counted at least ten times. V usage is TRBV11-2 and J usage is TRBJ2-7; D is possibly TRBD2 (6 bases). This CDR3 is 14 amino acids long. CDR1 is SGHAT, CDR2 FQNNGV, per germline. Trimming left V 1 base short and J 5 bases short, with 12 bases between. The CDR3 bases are TGTGCCAGCAGCTTAGGCCCCGGCGGGAACGAGCAGTACTTC. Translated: CASSLGPGGNEQYF.

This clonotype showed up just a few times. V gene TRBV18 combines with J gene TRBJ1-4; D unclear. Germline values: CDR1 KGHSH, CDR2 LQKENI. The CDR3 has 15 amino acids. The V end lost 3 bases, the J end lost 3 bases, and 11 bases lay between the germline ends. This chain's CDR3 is CASSPRGASNEKLFF. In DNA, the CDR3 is TGTGCCAGCTCACCCCGGGGAGCCTCTAATGAAAAACTGTTTTTT.

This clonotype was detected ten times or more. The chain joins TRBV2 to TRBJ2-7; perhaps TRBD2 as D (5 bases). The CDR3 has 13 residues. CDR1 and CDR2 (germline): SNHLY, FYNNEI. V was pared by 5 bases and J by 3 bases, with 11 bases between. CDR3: CASSSTDYYEQYF. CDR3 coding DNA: TGTGCCAGCAGTTCCACAGACTACTACGAGCAGTACTTC.

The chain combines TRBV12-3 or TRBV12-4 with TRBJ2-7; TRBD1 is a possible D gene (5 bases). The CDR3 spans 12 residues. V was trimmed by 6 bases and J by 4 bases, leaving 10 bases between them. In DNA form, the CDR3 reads TGTGCCAGCAGATCAGACAGATACGAGCAGTACTTC. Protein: CASRSDRYEQYF.

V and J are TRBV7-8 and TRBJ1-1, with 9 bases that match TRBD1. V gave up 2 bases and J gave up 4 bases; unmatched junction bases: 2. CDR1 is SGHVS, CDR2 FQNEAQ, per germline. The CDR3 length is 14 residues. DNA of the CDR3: TGTGCCAGCAGCTTACTGGACAGGGGCACTGAAGCTTTCTTT. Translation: CASSLLDRGTEAFF.

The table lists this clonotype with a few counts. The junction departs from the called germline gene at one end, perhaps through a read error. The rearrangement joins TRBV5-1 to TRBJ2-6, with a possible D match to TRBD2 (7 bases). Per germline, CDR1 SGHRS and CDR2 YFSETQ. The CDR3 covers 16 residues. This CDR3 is CASTLGGAAGANVLTF. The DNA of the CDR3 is TGCGCCAGCACTTTAGGGGGGGCAGCTGGGGCAAACGTCCTGACTTTC.

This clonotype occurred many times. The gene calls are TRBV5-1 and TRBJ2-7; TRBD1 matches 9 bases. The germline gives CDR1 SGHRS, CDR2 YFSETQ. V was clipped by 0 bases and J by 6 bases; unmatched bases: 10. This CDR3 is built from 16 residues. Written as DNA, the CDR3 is TGCGCCAGCAGCTTGGCCTGGGACAGGGCTTCGGCCGAGCAGTACTTC. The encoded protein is CASSLAWDRASAEQYF.

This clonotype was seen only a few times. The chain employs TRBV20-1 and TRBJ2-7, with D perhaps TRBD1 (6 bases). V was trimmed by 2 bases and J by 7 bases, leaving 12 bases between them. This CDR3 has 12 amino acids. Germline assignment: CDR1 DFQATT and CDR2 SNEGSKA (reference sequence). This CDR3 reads CSARTGDREQYF. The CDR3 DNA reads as TGCAGTGCTAGAACAGGAGACAGGGAGCAGTACTTC.